This TCR beta chain is from a study of blood T cell repertoires in COVID-19. The overall study: The origin of the acute and convalescent COVID-19 samples was the United States, Italy and Spain. T cells, B-cell-depleted T cells, or PBMCs supplied cDNA or gDNA.

Authors' data handling: It was from reference gene primer amplification that nucleated cell counts were estimated. Here immunoSEQ multiplex PCR was the method, and the copy in TCRdb shows in-frame clones only, minus some. D and trimming were read from the DNA, whereas the V and J calls and clone size are those reported in that table. The table shows about 42,000 clones, with around 90% occurring only once. The source material was peripheral blood. This receptor was identified in a human donor in a cohort sampled during active COVID-19.

CDR3 in DNA: TGTGCCAGCAGCACTTCCTCAGGGGCTGGCTATGGCTACACCTTC. As protein: CASSTSSGAGYGYTF. J is TRBJ1-2 and V is TRBV5-6, with a possible D match to TRBD1 (6 bases). This CDR3 contains 15 residues. Germline CDR1 is SGHDT and CDR2 is YYEEEE. The germline V and J ends were trimmed by 4 bases and 4 bases, with 17 bases remaining between them.